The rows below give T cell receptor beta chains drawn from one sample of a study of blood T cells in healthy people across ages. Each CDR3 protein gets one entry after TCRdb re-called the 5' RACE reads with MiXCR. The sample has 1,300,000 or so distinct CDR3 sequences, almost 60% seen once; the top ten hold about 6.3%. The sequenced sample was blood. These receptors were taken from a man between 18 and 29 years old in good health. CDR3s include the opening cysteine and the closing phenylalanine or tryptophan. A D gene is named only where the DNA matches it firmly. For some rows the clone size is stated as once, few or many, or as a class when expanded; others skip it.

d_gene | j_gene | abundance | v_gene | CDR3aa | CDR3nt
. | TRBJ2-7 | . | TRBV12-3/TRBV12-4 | CASSRGTACEQYF | TGTGCCAGCAGTCGTGGGACGGCCTGCGAGCAGTACTTC
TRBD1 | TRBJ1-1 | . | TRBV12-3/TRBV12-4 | CASSLGQGAGTEAFF | TGTGCCAGCAGTCTCGGACAGGGGGCCGGCACTGAAGCTTTCTTT
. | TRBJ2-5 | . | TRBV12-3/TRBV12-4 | CASSLSGRRAETQYF | TGTGCCAGCAGTTTATCGGGGAGGAGAGCGGAGACCCAGTACTTC
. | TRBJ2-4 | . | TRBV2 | CASSGMRGTNIQYF | TGTGCCAGCAGCGGTATGAGGGGGACAAACATTCAGTACTTC
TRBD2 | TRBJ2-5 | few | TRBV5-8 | CASSLAGGNQYF | TGTGCCAGCAGCTTGGCGGGGGGAAACCAGTACTTC
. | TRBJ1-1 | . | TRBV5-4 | CASSRGQGEAFF | TGTGCCAGCAGCCGGGGGCAGGGTGAAGCTTTCTTT
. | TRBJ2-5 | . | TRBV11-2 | CASSKTREETQYF | TGTGCCAGCAGCAAAACCCGGGAAGAGACCCAGTACTTC
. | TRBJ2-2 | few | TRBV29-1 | CSVEEPTTGELFF | TGCAGCGTTGAAGAGCCCACCACCGGGGAGCTGTTTTTT
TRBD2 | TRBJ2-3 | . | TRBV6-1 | CASEPTSGPTDTQYF | TGTGCCAGCGAACCCACTAGCGGGCCCACAGATACGCAGTATTTT
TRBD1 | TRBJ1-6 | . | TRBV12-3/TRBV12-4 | CASRHRDSNNSPLHF | TGTGCCAGCAGACACAGGGACAGCAATAATTCACCCCTCCACTTT
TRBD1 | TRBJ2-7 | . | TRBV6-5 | CASSFKQGAYEQYF | TGTGCCAGCAGTTTCAAACAGGGGGCGTACGAGCAGTACTTC
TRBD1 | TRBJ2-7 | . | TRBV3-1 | CASSYGTGNSYEQYF | TGTGCCAGCAGCTACGGGACAGGCAACTCCTACGAGCAGTACTTC
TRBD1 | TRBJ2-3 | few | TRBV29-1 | CSVRGRAADTQYF | TGCAGCGTCAGGGGGCGAGCCGCAGATACGCAGTATTTT
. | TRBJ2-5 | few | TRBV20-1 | CSASQQVGETQYF | TGCAGTGCTAGTCAACAAGTCGGCGAGACCCAGTACTTC
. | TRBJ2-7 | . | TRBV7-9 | CAGSSYYEQYF | TGTGCCGGCAGCTCCTATTACGAGCAGTACTTC
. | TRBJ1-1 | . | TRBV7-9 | CASSLARGATEAFF | TGTGCCAGCAGCTTAGCCCGAGGGGCGACTGAAGCTTTCTTT
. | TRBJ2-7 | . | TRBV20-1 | CSARDLEMEQYF | TGCAGTGCTAGAGATCTCGAAATGGAGCAGTACTTC
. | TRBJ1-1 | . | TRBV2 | CASTGRLNTEAFF | TGTGCCAGCACCGGACGGTTAAACACTGAAGCTTTCTTT
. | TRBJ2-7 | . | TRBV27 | CASSLTPRGASYEQYF | TGTGCCAGCAGTTTAACTCCCCGGGGAGCTTCCTACGAGCAGTACTTC
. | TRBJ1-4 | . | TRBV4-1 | CASKEASTNEKLFF | TGCGCCAGCAAGGAGGCTTCAACTAATGAAAAACTGTTTTTT
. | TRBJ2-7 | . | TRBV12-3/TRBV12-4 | CASSLTGFRPYYEQYF | TGTGCCAGCAGTTTAACGGGGTTCCGTCCCTACTACGAGCAGTACTTC
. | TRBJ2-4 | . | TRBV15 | CATSSAREVLAKNIQYF | TGTGCCACCAGCAGTGCCCGGGAAGTACTAGCCAAAAACATTCAGTACTTC
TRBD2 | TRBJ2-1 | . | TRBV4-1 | CASSQLSGRYNEQFF | TGCGCCAGCAGCCAATTAAGCGGGAGGTACAATGAGCAGTTCTTC
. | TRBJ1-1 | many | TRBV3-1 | CASSQGNTEAFF | TGTGCCAGCAGCCAAGGGAACACTGAAGCTTTCTTT
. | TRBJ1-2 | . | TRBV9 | CASSAIQGYGYTF | TGTGCCAGCAGCGCAATTCAGGGTTATGGCTACACCTTC
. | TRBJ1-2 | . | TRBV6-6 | CASGVGGNYGYTF | TGTGCCAGCGGGGTTGGGGGGAACTATGGCTACACCTTC
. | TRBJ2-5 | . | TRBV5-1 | CASSKDSTQETQYF | TGCGCCAGCAGCAAGGACAGCACCCAAGAGACCCAGTACTTC
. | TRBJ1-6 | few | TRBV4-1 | CASSQAGSAPLHF | TGCGCCAGCAGCCAAGCGGGGTCGGCACCCCTCCACTTT
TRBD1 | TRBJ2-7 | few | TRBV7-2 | CASASRQGVLYEQYF | TGTGCCAGCGCCTCGCGACAGGGGGTTCTCTACGAGCAGTACTTC
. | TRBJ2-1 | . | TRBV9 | CASSVEGGRYNEQFF | TGTGCCAGCAGCGTAGAGGGGGGGCGCTACAATGAGCAGTTCTTC
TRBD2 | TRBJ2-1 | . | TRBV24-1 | CATSDLISTGRSGRCDEQFF | TGTGCCACCAGTGATTTGATTTCAACGGGCAGGAGCGGGAGATGCGATGAGCAGTTCTTC
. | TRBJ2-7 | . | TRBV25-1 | CASSVLRNLWGYKTSYEQYF | TGTGCCAGCAGTGTCTTACGGAACTTGTGGGGCTACAAAACTTCCTACGAGCAGTACTTC
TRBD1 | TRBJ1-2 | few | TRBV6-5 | CASSLRGGVHGYTF | TGTGCCAGCAGTTTGCGAGGGGGCGTTCATGGCTACACCTTC
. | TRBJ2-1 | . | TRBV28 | CASSPSGGGGTYNEQFF | TGTGCCAGCAGCCCTTCCGGTGGGGGCGGGACCTACAATGAGCAGTTCTTC
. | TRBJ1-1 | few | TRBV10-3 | CAISEPRIAEAFF | TGTGCCATCAGTGAGCCCAGAATAGCTGAAGCTTTCTTT
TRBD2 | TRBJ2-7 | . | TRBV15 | CATSRGSRGDRYEQYF | TGTGCCACCAGCAGAGGGTCGCGGGGGGACCGCTACGAGCAGTACTTC
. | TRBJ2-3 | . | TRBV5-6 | CASSLEGLGGQYF | TGTGCCAGCAGCTTGGAGGGTCTAGGTGGGCAGTATTTT
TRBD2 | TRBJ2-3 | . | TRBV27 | CASTSGHTDTQYF | TGTGCCAGCACTAGCGGCCACACAGATACGCAGTATTTT
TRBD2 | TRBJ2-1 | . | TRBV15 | CATSGGGNNEQFF | TGTGCCACCAGCGGGGGGGGGAACAATGAGCAGTTCTTC